Shown below are 22 T cell receptor beta chains from a single sample sequenced in a study of graft-versus-host responses after intestinal transplantation. Antigen specificity for these receptors is unknown. Clones were read by immunoSEQ multiplex PCR, and TCRdb kept only the in-frame ones, dropping some. The repertoire holds approximately 120,000 clones, approximately 92% seen once, with around 0.16% in the top ten. The input for sequencing was unstimulated CD4+ T cells sorted from spleen or lymph node cells, taken before intestinal transplant. The receptors were gathered from a human donor who received an intestinal transplant.

The V gene is TRBV9, the J gene TRBJ1-2; 8 bases align to TRBD1. The CDR3 runs to 15 residues. The trim removed 3 bases at V and 1 base at J, leaving 5 bases unmatched. Germline V CDR1 and CDR2: SGDLS, YYNGEE. The CDR3 here is CASSGGQGHNYGYTF. CDR3 sequence (DNA): TGTGCCAGCAGCGGAGGACAGGGCCATAACTATGGCTACACCTTC.

The chain joins TRBV5-1 to TRBJ1-1; the D is unclear. The germline V gene has CDR1 SGHRS and CDR2 YFSETQ. This CDR3 spans 13 amino acids. V was shortened by 2 bases and J by 0 bases, with 5 bases between the two germline ends. The CDR3 DNA reads TGCGCCAGCAGCTTCGCAATGAACACTGAAGCTTTCTTT. This translates into CASSFAMNTEAFF.

This chain connects TRBV29-1 to TRBJ1-2; 7 bases line up with TRBD1. The germline CDR1 and CDR2 sequences are SQVTM and ANQGSEA. CDR3 length: 8 residues. After removal of 4 bases from V and 13 bases from J, the junction contained 0 bases not matched to a gene. This CDR3 is CSVGDSTF. DNA for the CDR3: TGCAGCGTTGGGGACAGCACCTTC. The entire variable domain, with the rest obtained from reference TRBV29-1 and TRBJ1-2, is as follows: SAVISQKPSRDICQRGTSLTIQCQVDSQVTMMFWYRQQPGQSLTLIATANQGSEATYESGFVIDKFPISRPNLTFSTLTVSNMSPEDSSIYLCSVGDSTFGSGTRLTVV.

This clone turned up a few times. The CDR3 region is CASTRGPRSGNTIYF. The CDR3 coding sequence is TGTGCCAGCACCCGGGGGCCACGCTCTGGAAACACCATATATTTT. V gene TRBV7-3 combines with J gene TRBJ1-3; tentative D call: TRBD1 (6 bases). The germline V and J ends were trimmed by 7 bases and 0 bases, with 13 bases remaining between them. From germline, CDR1 is SGHTA and CDR2 FQGTGA. The CDR3 has 15 amino acids.

In this sample, this clone turned up a few times. The rearrangement links TRBV5-4 to TRBJ2-6; D is undetermined. The CDR3 is made up of 14 amino acids. Looked up from germline, CDR1 is SGHNT and CDR2 is YYREEE (reference sequence). Trimming removed 4 bases at V and 1 base at J, with 6 bases between. In DNA form, the CDR3 reads TGTGCCAGCAGCCGGGCTTCTGGGGCCAACGTCCTGACTTTC. It translates to CASSRASGANVLTF.

The CDR3 sequence is CASRGGTSSYEQYF. For the CDR3, the DNA is TGTGCCAGCAGGGGCGGGACTTCCTCCTACGAGCAGTACTTC. The J gene is TRBJ2-7, the V gene TRBV11-3; D is perhaps TRBD2 (6 bases). The CDR3 totals 14 residues. Germline CDR1 SGHNT, CDR2 YENEEA. V lost 6 bases to trimming and J lost 0 bases, with 12 bases between them.

This clone has a handful of counts. The rearrangement uses TRBV6-5 and TRBJ1-5; D unresolved. The CDR3 covers 13 residues. The V gene's germline CDR1 is MNHEY and CDR2 SVGAGI. Between the trimmed V and J ends, which lost 5 bases and 4 bases, there was a span of 9 bases. CDR3 coding DNA: TGTGCCAGCAGTGTCACCCCTAATCAGCCCCAGCATTTT. Encoded protein: CASSVTPNQPQHF.

V and J are TRBV27 and TRBJ1-2; 10 bases fit TRBD1. Germline V gives CDR1 MNHEY, CDR2 SMNVEV (reference sequence). The CDR3 loop spans 13 amino acids. V was pared by 4 bases and J by 14 bases, with 10 bases of the junction left unmatched. CDR3 amino acids: CASSWGGTGAKTF. CDR3 nucleotides: TGTGCCAGCAGTTGGGGGGGGACAGGGGCCAAAACCTTC.

This chain joins TRBV5-1 and TRBJ1-1; D not certain. With 4 bases removed from V and 10 bases from J, the gap between germline ends came to 20 bases. From germline, CDR1 is SGHRS and CDR2 YFSETQ. The CDR3 is 14 residues long. CDR3 coding DNA: TGCGCCAGCAGCGCCCTAGACTCGAGAGGGAGAGCTTTCTTT. The encoded protein is CASSALDSRGRAFF.

This rearrangement joins TRBV6-7 to TRBJ2-1, with 8 bases fitting TRBD1. TRBV6-7 is noted as an ORF with a role that remains uncertain. The CDR3 length is 22 residues. The ends lost 0 bases at V and 0 bases at J; junction bases unmatched: 19. The CDR3, as DNA: TGTGCCAGCAGTTACTCGCGGCCAATCGGACAGGGTCACCGCCCCTCCTACAATGAGCAGTTCTTC. This gives the protein CASSYSRPIGQGHRPSYNEQFF.

The chain is built from TRBV7-9 and TRBJ2-3; D is unclear. V was cut by 7 bases and J by 1 base, with 9 bases left in between. Germline assignment: CDR1 SEHNR and CDR2 FQNEAQ (reference sequence). This CDR3 contains 13 residues. The DNA of the CDR3 is TGTGCCAGCACTAACGTCGGCACAGATACGCAGTATTTT. Translated, it gives CASTNVGTDTQYF.

The V call is TRBV4-1, the J call TRBJ1-1; tentative D call: TRBD1 (6 bases). The V end lost 4 bases, the J end lost 5 bases, and 11 bases lay between the germline ends. Germline values: CDR1 MGHRA, CDR2 YSYEKL. This CDR3 contains 13 residues. The CDR3 is CASSRQEGTEAFF. As DNA, the CDR3 is TGCGCCAGCAGCCGACAGGAAGGGACTGAAGCTTTCTTT.

The chain has TRBV5-1 and TRBJ2-1, with unresolved D. The CDR3 has 16 amino acids. Between the trimmed V and J ends, which lost 4 bases and 2 bases, there was a span of 16 bases. CDR1 and CDR2 from the germline V gene are SGHRS and YFSETQ. The CDR3 DNA sequence: TGCGCCAGCAGCCCCGAAGGACGTCTACCCTACAATGAGCAGTTCTTC. It codes for CASSPEGRLPYNEQFF. The complete variable domain, with remaining parts taken from reference TRBV5-1 and TRBJ2-1, reads KAGVTQTPRYLIKTRGQQVTLSCSPISGHRSVSWYQQTPGQGLQFLFEYFSETQRNKGNFPGRFSGRQFSNSRSEMNVSTLELGDSALYLCASSPEGRLPYNEQFFGPGTRLTVL.

The gene calls are TRBV20-1 and TRBJ2-3, with D maybe TRBD2 (5 bases). CDR1 and CDR2 (germline): DFQATT, SNEGSKA (reference sequence). There are 10 residues in the CDR3. V was pared by 7 bases and J by 7 bases, with 9 bases between. CDR3 region: CSVQRNTQYF. For the CDR3, the DNA is TGCAGTGTTCAGCGGAATACGCAGTATTTT.

V and J are TRBV9 and TRBJ2-2; TRBD2 matches at 10 bases. The CDR3 extends over 16 amino acids. J lost 2 bases, V lost 3 bases, and 4 bases had no gene match. Germline assignment: CDR1 SGDLS and CDR2 YYNGEE. The CDR3 loop is CASSESSGGNTGELFF. The CDR3, as DNA: TGTGCCAGCAGCGAATCTAGCGGGGGAAACACCGGGGAGCTGTTTTTT.

V is TRBV30 and J is TRBJ2-3; TRBD2 agrees at 13 bases. Germline loops: CDR1 GTSNPN, CDR2 SVGIG (reference sequence). V dropped 3 bases and J dropped 5; count of bases not matched to a gene: 8. The CDR3 is 16 amino acids. The CDR3 loop reads CAWSRGTSGVGDTQYF. In DNA form, the CDR3 reads TGTGCCTGGAGCCGAGGGACTAGCGGGGTAGGAGATACGCAGTATTTT.

The chain has TRBV7-8 and TRBJ1-6, with no clear D. The germline V gene encodes CDR1 SGHVS and CDR2 FQNEAQ. V was pared by 7 bases and J by 6 bases, with 19 bases between. The CDR3 has 16 residues. Here the CDR3 reads CASTLRMGRGNSPLHF. Written as DNA, the CDR3 is TGTGCCAGCACCTTGCGGATGGGCCGGGGTAATTCACCCCTCCACTTT.

The rearrangement links TRBV27 to TRBJ2-1, with 8 nucleotides matching TRBD2. The length of the CDR3 is 16 residues. Germline values: CDR1 MNHEY, CDR2 SMNVEV (reference sequence). J was trimmed by 2 bases and V by 5 bases; bases with no gene match: 8. CDR3 nucleotides: TGTGCCAGCAGTCCTAAGCGGGGGCCGGCCTACAATGAGCAGTTCTTC. Its protein product is CASSPKRGPAYNEQFF.

The sample holds a few counts of this clone. The chain recombines TRBV7-9 with TRBJ1-3; D gene unclear. V dropped 1 base and J dropped 1 base, with 8 bases sitting between them. The CDR3 is 15 amino acids. CDR1 and CDR2 from the germline V gene are SEHNR and FQNEAQ (reference sequence). CDR3: CASSLEVMSGNTIYF. The CDR3 DNA is TGTGCCAGCAGCTTAGAGGTCATGTCTGGAAACACCATATATTTT.

This clone was recorded only once. The chain joins TRBV11-2 to TRBJ2-1; 11 bases fit TRBD2. The V segment lost 2 bases and the J segment 3 bases; nucleotides outside the gene matches: 3. The germline V gene encodes CDR1 SGHAT and CDR2 FQNNGV. This CDR3 spans 16 amino acids. The CDR3 DNA reads TGTGCCAGCAGCTTAACAACTAGCGGGGGCTACAATGAGCAGTTCTTC. Encoded protein: CASSLTTSGGYNEQFF.

This chain connects TRBV9 to TRBJ2-5; no firm D call. Per the germline V gene, CDR1 is SGDLS and CDR2 is YYNGEE. The CDR3 covers 13 residues. Trimming left V 0 bases short and J 2 bases short, with 5 bases between. The CDR3 sequence is CASSVDGQETQYF. CDR3 bases: TGTGCCAGCAGCGTAGACGGACAAGAGACCCAGTACTTC.

The CDR3 protein is CASSTYALCYGYTF. Here the CDR3 DNA reads TGTGCCAGCAGCACGTATGCACTATGCTATGGCTACACCTTC. This chain connects TRBV21-1 to TRBJ1-2. TRBV21-1 is a known pseudogene. CDR3 size: 14 residues.